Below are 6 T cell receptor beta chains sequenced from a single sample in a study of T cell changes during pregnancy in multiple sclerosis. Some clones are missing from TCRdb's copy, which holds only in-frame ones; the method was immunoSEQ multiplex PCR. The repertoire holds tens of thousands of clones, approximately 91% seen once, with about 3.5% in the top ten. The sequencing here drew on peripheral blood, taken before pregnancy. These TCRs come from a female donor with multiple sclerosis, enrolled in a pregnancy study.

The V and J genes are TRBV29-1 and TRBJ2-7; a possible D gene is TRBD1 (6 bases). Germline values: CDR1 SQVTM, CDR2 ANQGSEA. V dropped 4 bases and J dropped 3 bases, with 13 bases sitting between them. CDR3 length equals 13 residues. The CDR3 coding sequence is TGCAGCGTTGGGGACATAGGGGGCTACGAGCAGTACTTC. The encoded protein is CSVGDIGGYEQYF.

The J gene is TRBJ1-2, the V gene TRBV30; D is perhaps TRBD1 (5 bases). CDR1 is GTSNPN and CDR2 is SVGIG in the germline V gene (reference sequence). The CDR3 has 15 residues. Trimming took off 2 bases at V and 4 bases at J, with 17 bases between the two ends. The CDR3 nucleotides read TGTGCCTGGAGTTTTATAAGTGGGGCGTCCTATGGCTACACCTTC. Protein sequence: CAWSFISGASYGYTF.

CDR3 protein: CASSVAGVGTGELFF. The CDR3 bases are TGTGCCAGTAGTGTAGCGGGAGTAGGTACCGGGGAGCTGTTTTTT. The gene calls are TRBV19 and TRBJ2-2; 9 bases agree with TRBD2. V lost 5 bases, J lost 5 bases, and 6 bases stayed unmatched. The CDR3 has 15 amino acids. The V gene's germline CDR1 is LNHDA and CDR2 SQIVND (reference sequence).

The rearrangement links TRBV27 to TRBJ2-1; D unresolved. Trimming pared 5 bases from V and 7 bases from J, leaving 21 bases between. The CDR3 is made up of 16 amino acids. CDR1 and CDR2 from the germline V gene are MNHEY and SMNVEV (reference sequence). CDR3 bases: TGTGCCAGCAGTGTAAGTGGTAGCACCCTGGCGAATGAGCAGTTCTTC. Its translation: CASSVSGSTLANEQFF.

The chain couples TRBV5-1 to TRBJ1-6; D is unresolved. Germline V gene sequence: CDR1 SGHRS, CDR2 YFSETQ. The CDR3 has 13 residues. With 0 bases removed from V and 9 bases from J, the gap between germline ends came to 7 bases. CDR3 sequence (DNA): TGCGCCAGCAGCTTGGCCCAGTTTTCACCCCTCCACTTT. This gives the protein CASSLAQFSPLHF.

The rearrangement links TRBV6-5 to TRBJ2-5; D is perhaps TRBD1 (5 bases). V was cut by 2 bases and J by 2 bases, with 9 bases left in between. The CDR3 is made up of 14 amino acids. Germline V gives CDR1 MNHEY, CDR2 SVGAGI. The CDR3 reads CASSYGAHQETQYF. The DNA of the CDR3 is TGTGCCAGCAGTTACGGGGCACATCAAGAGACCCAGTACTTC.